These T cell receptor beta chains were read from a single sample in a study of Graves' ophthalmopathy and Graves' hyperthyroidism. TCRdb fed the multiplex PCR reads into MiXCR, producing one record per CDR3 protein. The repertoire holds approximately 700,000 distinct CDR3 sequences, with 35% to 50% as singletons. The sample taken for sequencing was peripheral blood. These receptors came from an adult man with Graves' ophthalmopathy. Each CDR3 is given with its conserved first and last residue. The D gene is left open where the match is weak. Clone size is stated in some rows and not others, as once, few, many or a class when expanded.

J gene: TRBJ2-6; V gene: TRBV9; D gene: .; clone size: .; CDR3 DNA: TGTGCCAGCAGCCGTAGCGGGACAGTTTACTCTGGGGCCAACGTCCTGACTTTC; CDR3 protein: CASSRSGTVYSGANVLTF
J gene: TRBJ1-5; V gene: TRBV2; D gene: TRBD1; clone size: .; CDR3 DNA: TGTGCCAGCGTTGGGTCAGGGGGCGCGGACCAGCCCCAGCATTTT; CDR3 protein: CASVGSGGADQPQHF
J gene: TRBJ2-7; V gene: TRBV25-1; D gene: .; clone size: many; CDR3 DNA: TGTGCCAGCAGTGAATATCCCACAGGGAACGAGCAGTACTTC; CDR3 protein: CASSEYPTGNEQYF
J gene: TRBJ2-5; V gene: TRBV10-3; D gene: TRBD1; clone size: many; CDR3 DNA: TGTGCCAGCAGGGACAGTATGGAGACCCAGTACTTC; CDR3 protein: CASRDSMETQYF
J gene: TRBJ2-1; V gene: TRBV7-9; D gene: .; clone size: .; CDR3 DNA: TGTGCCAGCAGCTTTGCAGGGGGAGGGCACAATGAGCAGTTCTTC; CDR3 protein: CASSFAGGGHNEQFF
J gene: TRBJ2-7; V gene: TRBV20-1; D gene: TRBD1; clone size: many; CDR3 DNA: TGCAGTGCTAGAGATCTGGGACAGAGAGACGAGCAGTACTTC; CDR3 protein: CSARDLGQRDEQYF
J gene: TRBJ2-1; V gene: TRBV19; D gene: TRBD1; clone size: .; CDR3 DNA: TGTGCCAGTAGTACGGACAGGGGGCGATCCAGGGAGCAGTTCTTC; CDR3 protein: CASSTDRGRSREQFF
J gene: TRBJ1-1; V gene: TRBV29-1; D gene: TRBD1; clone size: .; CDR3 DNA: TGCAGCGGATCCGGGACAGGGGGCACTGAAGCTTTCTTT; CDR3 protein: CSGSGTGGTEAFF
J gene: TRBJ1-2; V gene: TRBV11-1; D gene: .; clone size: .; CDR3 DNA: TGTGCCAGCAGCCCGGGGGTAGGGGTGAACTATGGCTACACCTTC; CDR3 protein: CASSPGVGVNYGYTF
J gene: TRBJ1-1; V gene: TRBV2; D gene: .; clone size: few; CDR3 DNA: TGTGCCAGCAGTTTGGGATCCGGGGACGCTTTCTTT; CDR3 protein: CASSLGSGDAFF
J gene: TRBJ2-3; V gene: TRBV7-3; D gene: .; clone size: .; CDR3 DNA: TGTGCCAGCAGTTTAACGGGGGACCCCACAGATACGCAGTATTTT; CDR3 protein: CASSLTGDPTDTQYF
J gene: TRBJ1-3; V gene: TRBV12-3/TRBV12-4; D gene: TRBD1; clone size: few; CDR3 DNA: TGTGCCAGCAGATCGGGACAGAGCTCTGGAAACACCATATATTTT; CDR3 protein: CASRSGQSSGNTIYF
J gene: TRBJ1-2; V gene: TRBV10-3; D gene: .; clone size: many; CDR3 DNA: TGTGCCATCAGTGCGTTTGCGCCTGACAACTATGGCTACACCTTC; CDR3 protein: CAISAFAPDNYGYTF
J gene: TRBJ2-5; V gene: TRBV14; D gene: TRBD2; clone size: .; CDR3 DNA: TGTGCCTGCAGCCCAACCGGGCTAGCGGGAGAGACCCAGTACTTC; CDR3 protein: CACSPTGLAGETQYF
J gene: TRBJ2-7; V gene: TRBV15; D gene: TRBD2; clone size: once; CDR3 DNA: TGTGCCACCAGCGGTCACCTAGCGGGGGACACCGGGGAGCAGTACTTC; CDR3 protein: CATSGHLAGDTGEQYF